This T cell receptor beta chain was identified in a study of cytomegalovirus exposure and HLA in healthy donors (TCRdb year 2017). The study in broad terms: In an earlier analysis of approximately 640 of the donors, 250 to 300 Gb of sequence data and 117 million unique TCR beta sequences from 180 million or so T cells were reported. An early release covering roughly 640 HLA-typed donors comprised roughly 300 gigabases of sequencing data and some 79 million unique TCR sequences. The genetic ancestry cluster associated with self-reported Caucasian donors included about 81% of the roughly 400 genotyped donors. The study was designed to test whether signatures of past pathogen exposure could be identified by cataloging public T cell receptors. The study profiled the T cell repertoires of about 640 subjects by immunosequencing and related them to cytomegalovirus serostatus. In addition to the first cohort of 666 subjects, a separate validation cohort of 130 or so different subjects was used. To predict cytomegalovirus infection status, the study brought together high-throughput TCR immunosequencing, statistical association of individual TCRs with disease status, and machine learning. In a later analysis, previously published TCR beta repertoires from fewer than 750 donors were re-analyzed and high-resolution HLA genotyping was added so that TCR occurrence patterns could be studied. The later analysis used no new phenotypic data to find candidate immune exposures, relying instead on TCR beta sequences and their occurrence across donors. To decide whether each TCR beta V gene segment behaved as functional or pseudogenic, an earlier analysis of some 600 of the donors relied on high-throughput TCR beta sequencing. Donor age, sex, ethnicity and CMV serostatus were compiled together with the repertoire data. Genome-wide SNP genotypes for about 55% of the roughly 670 donors were used in a later genetic analysis, which treated that subset as a discovery cohort. All discovery cohort repertoires had been generated using a single sequencing platform. Both class I and class II loci were covered by HLA typing, at four-digit resolution. Typing coverage varied by locus: about 629-640 donors for A, B, C, DRB1 and DQB1; 522 for DQA1; over 600 for DPA1; 400 to 480 for DPB1. A handful of DR-DQ haplotypes were handled as single units for association and clustering because linkage in the cohort was strong. Across around 400 genotyped donors of the cohort, an average of roughly 250,000 unique TCR beta nucleotide sequences per donor were sequenced, and 15% to 20% of those sequences were non-productive.

The library was produced with the immunoSEQ multiplex PCR assay. A mixture of 60 forward primers for TCR Vbeta segments and 13 reverse primers for TCR Jbeta segments was used in the multiplex PCR. The CDR3 region of rearranged TCR beta genes was amplified from genomic DNA by a multiplex PCR assay. Amplified TCR beta libraries were sequenced as 87-base-pair reads on the Illumina HiSeq System. The original pipeline was this. Across the 500 to 850 repertoires, a later analysis counted tens of millions of unique TCR beta chains, roughly 11 million of which were shared by at least two donors. Raw reads were error-corrected and collapsed into unique sequences by a nearest-neighbor algorithm in which closely related sequences were merged to remove PCR and sequencing errors. V, D and J gene segments were assigned by aligning CDR3 sequences to IMGT reference sequences. Each retained sequence needed at least a six-nucleotide match to both a V gene segment and a J gene segment. Rearrangements were called productive when the CDR3 lacked stop codons and stayed in frame with V and J; all others were non-productive. Following IMGT convention, CDR3 was defined as the stretch from the second conserved V-encoded cysteine to the conserved J-encoded phenylalanine. The earlier analysis of more than 450 of the donors excluded sequences that lacked an unambiguous match to a single V gene segment. In an earlier analysis of approximately 590 of the donors, a V segment was called functional when productive rearrangements were above 56.7%, and segregating when the standard deviation between donors exceeded 5%. To diagnose cytomegalovirus status from the catalog of TCR beta chain sequences, a statistical classification framework was built. In a later analysis, TCR nucleotide sequences were compared against IMGT/GENE-DB human TR gene sequences so that V and J genes could be assigned. A later analysis assigned CDR3 sequences and most-parsimonious VDJ recombination scenarios with the TCRdist pipeline. In a later analysis, each TCR beta chain was defined by its CDR3 amino acid sequence together with its V-gene family, and reads without a unique V-gene family were excluded. To address suspected cross-contamination and a sequencing artifact, a later analysis removed under 600 highly shared, low-generation-probability nucleotide sequences. For each public chain, a later analysis derived a clonal expansion index from normalized ranks of inferred template counts within each repertoire. In a later analysis, generation probabilities were computed using a VDJ recombination model fitted to out-of-frame rearrangements, and the results were checked against IGoR. In a later analysis, TCR-TCR, TCR-HLA and TCR-CMV co-occurrence was scored with hypergeometric tests, and a repertoire-size bias correction was applied to TCR pairs. In a later analysis, false discovery rates were estimated by permuting HLA or CMV assignments 20 times. In a later analysis, co-occurring TCRs were grouped using DBSCAN, and TCRdist sequence similarity was added for clustering within HLA-allele-positive subsets. Repertoires with fewer than 30,000 or more than 120,000 public chains were left out of co-occurrence clustering, as were about 5 repertoires with anomalous nucleotide sharing. TCRdb retrieved this table from immuneACCESS and kept in-frame rearrangements only. Not all clones are present; in checked studies, unresolved V genes account for under half, and no reason is known for the remainder. The DNA gave D and trimming, while V, J and clone size come from that table. The sample table lists under 140,000 clones, more than 70% of them with a count of one. Of the sample, less than 3% is held by the ten largest clones.

The cohort comprised 710 or so healthy bone marrow donors. At the time of sampling, all cohort members were nominally healthy, though unrecorded immune exposures were likely present. The donor tested CMV seropositive and was one of the 289 seropositive cohort members. A peripheral blood sample was provided by each donor, and peripheral blood mononuclear cells were used for TCR beta sequencing. Genomic DNA extraction from the blood cell samples was performed with the Qiagen DNeasy Blood Extraction Kit. The study at large found these results: According to a later genetic analysis, donors in an Asian-associated ancestry cluster had fewer N-insertions in productive TCRs than the approximately 710-donor mean. Correlated functional status among segregating V segments might reflect linkage disequilibrium, but an unknown experimental factor could not be ruled out. Because some donors lacked HLA typing at each locus, the association tests relied only on the typed subset. In a later genetic analysis, a missense DCLRE1C variant was associated with V-gene and J-gene trimming of TCR beta chains, and the association was replicated in an independent cohort. In this cohort, only TCR beta chains were sequenced, and detectable features were limited by the absence of alpha or paired-chain data. When HLA alleles, especially DR and DQ, strongly co-occurred, TCR associations were difficult to assign to individual alleles. While some public TCRs were present in many individuals, most TCR sequences turned up only very rarely across donors. The only immune exposure information available for the cohort was CMV serostatus. The authors suggested that the approach could potentially be generalized to other disease states and immunological phenotypes. According to a later analysis, TCR association rates differed among HLA loci, with DRB1 alleles showing the most associated TCRs and HLA-C alleles showing the fewest. The presence/absence analyses assumed that sequencing depth was roughly uniform across donors, and that assumption may not be true. A group of highly shared sequence variants was considered likely to be a technical artifact of the sequencing pipeline. Some IMGT-functional V segments, including TRBV6-2 and TRBV6-3, could not be distinguished by the 87-base-pair reads and were therefore excluded. Cytomegalovirus status was reported to be diagnosed by the classifier with high specificity and sensitivity in both the original and validation cohorts. A total of roughly 160 TCR beta chains were listed by the study as associated with cytomegalovirus. Because counts were too low, approximately 18 rarely observed V segments, including chromosome 9 orphons, were excluded from the earlier analysis of around 590 of the donors. Most CMV-associated TCR beta chains appeared to be HLA-restricted in a later analysis, and the HLA associations seemed to be driven largely by CMV exposure. A later analysis found that HLA-associated TCR beta chains were more clonally expanded and had lower generation probabilities than equally common non-associated chains. A few of the identified cytomegalovirus-associated TCR beta chains were confirmed in vitro to be specific for cytomegalovirus antigens. A further reported finding was that TCR beta sequences accurately predicted the HLA-A and HLA-B alleles for most subjects in the first cohort. An earlier analysis of 450 to 750 of the donors showed that most TCR beta V segments appeared in productive rearrangements either about 90% or about 30% of the time, which broadly matched IMGT annotations. According to a later analysis, parvovirus B19, influenza, CMV and Epstein-Barr virus appeared linked to several top co-occurrence clusters. At a false discovery rate of 0.05, a later analysis linked around 15,000 TCR beta sequences to specific HLA alleles.

Spanning cysteine to phenylalanine, the CDR3 consists of 13 amino acids. Kept here is only the CDR3 DNA, which spans 39 bases and is read in frame from base 1. Deletion took 2 bases off V and 2 bases off J, with a span of 4 bases between the germline ends. The germline V gene sets CDR1 to MNHNS and CDR2 to SASEGT. On this clone: This clone's antigen is unknown. Per-nucleotide qualities are absent, and no much larger clonotype sits a single base away.

Material for sequencing was PBMCs. The sequence links TRBV6-1 to TRBJ1-5; there is no confident call for the D gene. The sequence derives from a woman aged 60-75 years in good health and CMV-seropositive. The sequenced DNA: TGTGCCAGCAGTGAACTCCGCAATCAGCCCCAGCATTTT. The resulting protein is CASSELRNQPQHF.